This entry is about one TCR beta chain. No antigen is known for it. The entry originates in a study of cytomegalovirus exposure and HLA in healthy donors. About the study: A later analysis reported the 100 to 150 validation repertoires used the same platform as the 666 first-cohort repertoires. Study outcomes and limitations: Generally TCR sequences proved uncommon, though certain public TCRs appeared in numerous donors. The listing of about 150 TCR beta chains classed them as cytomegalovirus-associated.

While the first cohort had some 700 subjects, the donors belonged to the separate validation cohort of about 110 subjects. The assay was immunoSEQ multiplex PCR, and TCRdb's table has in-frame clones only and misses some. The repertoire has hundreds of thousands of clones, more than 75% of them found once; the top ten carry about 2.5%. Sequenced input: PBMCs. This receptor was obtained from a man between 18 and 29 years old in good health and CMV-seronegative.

In DNA form, the CDR3 reads TGTGCCACCATGACTAGCGGGATTGGAGAGACCCAGTACTTC. Amino acid sequence: CATMTSGIGETQYF. The chain carries TRBV10-3 and TRBJ2-5, with 11 nucleotides matching TRBD2. Unmatched junction bases numbered 8, after V lost 10 bases and J lost 4 bases. This CDR3 spans 14 amino acids. Germline V CDR1 and CDR2: ENHRY, SYGVKD.